This passage covers 8 T cell receptor beta chains from one sample sequenced in a study of regulatory T cells in long-lasting Graves disease. Building of the TCR beta libraries involved iRepertoire HTBI primers and Arm-PCR of CDR3 regions. TCRdb processed the multiplex PCR reads anew with MiXCR; each CDR3 protein has one entry. Counted here are 300,000 to 400,000 distinct CDR3 sequences, about 18% occurring once; the ten biggest clones make up about 29%. Sample time point: persistent/refractory GD, antithyroid drugs over 5 years with positive TRAb. From PBMCs, RNA was extracted and then used to make the TCR library. This sample comprised peripheral blood mononuclear cells (PBMCs), obtained when the disease was refractory, from a patient treated with antithyroid drugs. All receptors derive from a female donor with Graves disease.

The chain carries TRBV7-2 and TRBJ2-4; D gene ambiguous. The DNA end lines up better with TRBJ2-5; the J call may be wrong. The germline CDR1 and CDR2 sequences are SGHTA and FQGNSA. The CDR3 sequence is 15 residues long. Written as DNA, the CDR3 is TGTGCCAGCAGCTCTAACTGGCCTTCCGGGGAGACCCAGTACTTC. This sequence encodes CASSSNWPSGETQYF.

This clonotype was counted many times. The V and J genes are TRBV2 and TRBJ1-5; D is uncertain. Germline values: CDR1 SNHLY, CDR2 FYNNEI. The CDR3 totals 15 residues. Trimming removed 6 bases from V and 0 bases from J, with 12 bases in between. The CDR3 region has the DNA TGTGCCAGCAGCGGGCGGGGATATAGCAATCAGCCCCAGCATTTT. Translated: CASSGRGYSNQPQHF. The variable domain in full, with the rest retrieved from reference TRBV2 and TRBJ1-5, is EPEVTQTPSHQVTQMGQEVILRCVPISNHLYFYWYRQILGQKVEFLVSFYNNEISEKSEIFDDQFSVERPDGSNFTLKIRSTKLEDSAMYFCASSGRGYSNQPQHFGDGTRLSIL.

At least ten counts were recorded for this clonotype. The gene calls are TRBV7-2 and TRBJ1-4; D gene uncertain. The CDR3 is 15 amino acids. Germline loops: CDR1 SGHTA, CDR2 FQGNSA. Trimming removed 1 base from V and 5 bases from J, with 11 bases in between. The CDR3 bases are TGTGCCAGCAGCTTAGTGGGTTTCTGGAATGAAAAACTGTTTTTT. As protein: CASSLVGFWNEKLFF.

This clonotype was found many times. This sequence joins TRBV29-1 and TRBJ1-1; tentative D call: TRBD1 (5 bases). V was pared by 5 bases and J by 4 bases, with 11 bases between. The germline CDR1 and CDR2 sequences are SQVTM and ANQGSEA. This CDR3 comprises 12 residues. This CDR3 is CSVQGGSTEAFF. Here the CDR3 DNA reads TGCAGCGTTCAGGGAGGTAGCACTGAAGCTTTCTTT.

A few counts support this clonotype. CDR3 nucleotides: TGTGCCAGCTCACGGGAAGCTTCGGGCTATGGCTACACCTTC. Translating it yields CASSREASGYGYTF. The chain uses TRBV18 and TRBJ1-2; no firm D call. The CDR3 contains 14 residues. Trimming shortened V by 4 bases and J by 4 bases, and 13 bases separated the two germline ends. Germline loops: CDR1 KGHSH, CDR2 LQKENI. Complete variable domain (other parts from reference TRBV18 and TRBJ1-2): NAGVMQNPRHLVRRRGQEARLRCSPMKGHSHVYWYRQLPEEGLKFMVYLQKENIIDESGMPKERFSAEFPKEGPSILRIQQVVRGDSAAYFCASSREASGYGYTFGSGTRLTVV.

In its sample, this clonotype was seen many times. The chain employs TRBV7-8 and TRBJ2-7, with no clear D. V lost 0 bases, J lost 2 bases, and 5 bases lay in between. The CDR3 spans 13 residues. Germline assignment: CDR1 SGHVS and CDR2 FQNEAQ. The CDR3 nucleotides read TGTGCCAGCAGCTTAGCAGGTCCCTACGAGCAGTACTTC. It specifies CASSLAGPYEQYF.

The table lists this clonotype with many counts. The V gene is TRBV2, the J gene TRBJ1-5; D may be TRBD1 (5 bases). This CDR3 has 15 residues. CDR1 is SNHLY, CDR2 FYNNEI, per germline. V shed 3 bases and J shed 9 bases, with 18 bases lying between them. CDR3 loop: CASSDRREGTGPQHF. CDR3 in DNA: TGTGCCAGCAGTGACCGCAGGGAGGGAACAGGGCCCCAGCATTTT.

This clonotype was recorded at least ten times. CDR3 loop: CASTTDRGAGYTF. CDR3 DNA: TGTGCCAGCACCACCGACAGGGGGGCTGGCTACACCTTC. This rearrangement joins TRBV6-1 to TRBJ1-2, with 9 bases that match TRBD1. This CDR3 comprises 13 residues. CDR1 is MNHNS, CDR2 SASEGT, per germline. V was pared by 7 bases and J by 7 bases, with 7 bases of the junction left unmatched.